One sample yielded the 18 T cell receptor delta chains listed below, sequenced in a study of Vδ1+ human thymocytes. General study findings and limits: Highly polyclonal TRG and TRD repertoires with Gaussian CDR3 length distributions appeared in thymus.

The template was reverse-transcribed extracted RNA. The CDR3 regions were amplified by multiplex PCR from V-gene primers to a constant-region primer. TCRdb reanalysed the multiplex PCR reads with CATT. Among over 20,000 delta-chain clones listed, over 7% were seen once. These receptors are not linked to any known antigen. Specimen: Vdelta1+ gamma-delta thymocytes from the thymus. Subset reported: FACS-sorted CD3+ TCRalphabeta- TCRVdelta1+ TCRVdelta2- thymocytes. These TCRs come from a child under three years old who had congenital heart surgery.

The chain is built from TRDV1 and TRDJ1; D gene uncertain. No J gene is reported in TCRdb; it was inferred here by comparing the DNA with germline. The CDR3 spans 24 residues. In germline, CDR1 is TSWWSYY, CDR2 QGS. Trimming cost V 0 bases and J 1 base, with 36 bases left between them. CDR3 sequence reads: CALGELVCGAAWDLRDGRTDKLIF. The DNA of the CDR3 is TGTGCTCTTGGGGAACTAGTTTGTGGCGCCGCTTGGGACCTGAGAGATGGACGCACCGATAAACTCATCTTT.

The chain has TRDV1 and TRDJ1, with 8 bases fitting TRDD3. Losses at the gene ends were 2 bases for V and 0 bases for J; bases not matched to a gene: 23. This CDR3 comprises 22 residues. Germline CDR1 is TSWWSYY and CDR2 is QGS. CDR3 coding DNA: TGTGCTCTTGGGGAATGGCCCCTGCCGAGGCCCAAAGTACTGGGGGACACCGATAAACTCATCTTT. Its translation: CALGEWPLPRPKVLGDTDKLIF.

This clone appeared a few times. The chain combines TRDV1 with TRDJ1; 10 nucleotides line up with TRDD3. The V gene's germline CDR1 is TSWWSYY and CDR2 QGS. J lost 7 bases, V lost 2 bases, and 19 bases had no gene match. CDR3 size: 19 residues. Here the CDR3 reads CALGESLQPLTGGSRKLIF. CDR3 nucleotides: TGTGCTCTTGGGGAATCCCTACAGCCCCTTACTGGGGGATCACGTAAACTCATCTTT.

This clone was seen a few times. The V gene is TRDV2, the J gene TRDJ1, with 8 bases that match TRDD3. Losses at the gene ends were 3 bases for V and 6 bases for J; bases not matched to a gene: 5. CDR3 length: 13 residues. CDR1 and CDR2 from the germline V gene are GEAIGNYY and EKD. CDR3 DNA: TGTGCCTGTGACCTGGGGGACACTTATAAACTCATCTTT. It is translated as CACDLGDTYKLIF.

The J gene is TRDJ1, the V gene TRDV1; the D gene is possibly TRDD3 (6 bases). From germline, CDR1 is TSWWSYY and CDR2 QGS. This CDR3 is 18 amino acids long. Between the trimmed V and J ends, which lost 0 bases and 0 bases, there was a span of 17 bases. The CDR3 protein is CALGELPGDRFYTDKLIF. CDR3 nucleotides: TGTGCTCTTGGGGAACTTCCGGGGGACCGATTCTACACCGATAAACTCATCTTT.

This clone was seen only a few times. The J gene is TRDJ2, the V gene TRDV1; 8 bases line up with TRDD3. Losses at the gene ends were 1 base for V and 3 bases for J; bases not matched to a gene: 22. The CDR3 extends over 22 amino acids. Germline assignment: CDR1 TSWWSYY and CDR2 QGS. CDR3 coding DNA: TGTGCTCTTGGGGAACCCTCCGTTTCTGGTCGGAGTACTGGGGGTATGACAGCACAACTCTTCTTT. This gives the protein CALGEPSVSGRSTGGMTAQLFF.

V usage is TRDV1 and J usage is TRDJ1; D remains unclear. TCRdb records no J gene; here it was assigned by comparing the DNA to germline. V lost 4 bases and J lost 0, with 9 bases in between. From germline, CDR1 is TSWWSYY and CDR2 QGS. CDR3 length: 14 amino acids. The CDR3 coding sequence is TGTGCTCTTGGGGCGATCGGGTACACCGATAAACTCATCTTT. Translating gives CALGAIGYTDKLIF.

The chain carries TRDV2 and TRDJ1, with a possible D match to TRDD3 (6 bases). The length of the CDR3 is 20 residues. V shed 0 bases and J shed 1 base, with 26 bases lying between them. Per germline, CDR1 GEAIGNYY and CDR2 EKD. The CDR3 spells CACDTRCPYWDPRGTDKLIF. The CDR3 bases are TGTGCCTGTGACACCAGGTGTCCCTACTGGGACCCTAGGGGCACCGATAAACTCATCTTT.

The sample holds a few counts of this clone. The rearrangement links TRDV1 to TRDJ1; the D gene is possibly TRDD2 (6 bases). CDR3 length: 17 amino acids. V was pared by 3 bases and J by 4 bases, with 21 bases between. Germline V gene data show CDR1 as TSWWSYY and CDR2 as QGS. The CDR3 DNA is TGTGCTCTTGGGGACAGCGTCTTCCTCTTTGAGGGCGATAAACTCATCTTT. Translating it yields CALGDSVFLFEGDKLIF.

The chain is built from TRDV1 and TRDJ1; 11 bases map to TRDD3. The CDR3 contains 23 residues. Germline V gives CDR1 TSWWSYY, CDR2 QGS. After removal of 4 bases from V and 0 bases from J, the junction contained 25 bases not matched to a gene. The CDR3 nucleotides read TGTGCTCTTGGGGTCATTACAGATTCCGTCTGGGGGATACTACGAGGGAACACCGATAAACTCATCTTT. Protein: CALGVITDSVWGILRGNTDKLIF.

A few counts support this clone. This chain uses TRDV1 with TRDJ1; 12 bases match TRDD3. V was clipped by 1 base and J by 3 bases; unmatched bases: 15. This CDR3 region has 20 residues. CDR1 and CDR2 from the germline V gene are TSWWSYY and QGS. The CDR3 coding sequence is TGTGCTCTTGGGGAACGTTCCCCTCCCTACTGGGGGATACCTCCCGATAAACTCATCTTT. Residues: CALGERSPPYWGIPPDKLIF.

In the case of this clone: Sequence at one end of the junction differs from germline and may be a read error. The chain carries TRDV1 and TRDJ1; TRDD3 matches 8 bases. As TCRdb names no J gene, one was assigned here on the basis of a DNA match to germline. The CDR3 runs to 17 residues. Looked up from germline, CDR1 is TSWWSYY and CDR2 is QGS. The CDR3 protein is CALEEGSWGMCTDKLIF. The CDR3 DNA follows: TGTGCTCTTGAGGAAGGGTCGTGGGGGATGTGCACCGATAAACTCATCTTT.

The V and J genes are TRDV1 and TRDJ1; TRDD3 aligns across 10 bases. Germline V gene data show CDR1 as TSWWSYY and CDR2 as QGS. The CDR3 sequence is 19 residues long. Germline trimming cut 1 base from V and 3 bases from J; bases unmatched to any gene: 14. This CDR3 is CALGERDLLGDAIPDKLIF. CDR3 in DNA: TGTGCTCTTGGGGAACGGGACCTACTGGGGGATGCTATCCCCGATAAACTCATCTTT.

The rearrangement links TRDV1 to TRDJ1; a possible D gene is TRDD2 (6 bases). V was trimmed by 0 bases and J by 0 bases, leaving 20 bases between them. There are 19 residues in the CDR3. The germline gives CDR1 TSWWSYY, CDR2 QGS. The CDR3 DNA is TGTGCTCTTGGGGAACTCTCACTTCCTTTCCCCGTGCACACCGATAAACTCATCTTT. It translates to CALGELSLPFPVHTDKLIF.

The rearrangement uses TRDV1 and TRDJ1; D perhaps matches TRDD3 (6 bases). V was shortened by 3 bases and J by 0 bases, with 35 bases between the two germline ends. CDR3 length: 23 residues. Germline lookup yields CDR1 TSWWSYY and CDR2 QGS. CDR3 residues: CALGDPIRLGPLGYWENTDKLIF. The CDR3 DNA follows: TGTGCTCTTGGGGACCCAATAAGACTGGGACCCCTAGGGTATTGGGAGAACACCGATAAACTCATCTTT.

The V and J genes are TRDV2 and TRDJ1; 8 bases align to TRDD2. The V gene's germline CDR1 is GEAIGNYY and CDR2 EKD. V trimming: 4 bases; J trimming: 0 bases; junction bases outside the gene matches: 24. The CDR3 is 21 residues long. The CDR3 loop reads CACEPAFLSSTDSPYTDKLIF. The CDR3 nucleotides are TGTGCCTGTGAACCGGCCTTCCTATCTAGTACTGACTCTCCGTACACCGATAAACTCATCTTT.

This clone was seen only a few times. The J gene is TRDJ1, the V gene TRDV1; 12 nucleotides align to TRDD3. The CDR3 spans 18 residues. The V gene's germline CDR1 is TSWWSYY and CDR2 QGS. V was pared by 4 bases and J by 1 base, with 10 bases of the junction left unmatched. This chain's CDR3 is CALGVPTGGYLGTDKLIF. CDR3 nucleotides: TGTGCTCTTGGGGTACCTACTGGGGGATACTTGGGCACCGATAAACTCATCTTT.

This clone was observed a few times. The rearrangement links TRDV1 to TRDJ1; 9 bases line up with TRDD3. CDR1 and CDR2 from the germline V gene are TSWWSYY and QGS. V was pared by 3 bases and J by 0 bases, with 23 bases of the junction left unmatched. The CDR3 spans 22 residues. This chain's CDR3 is CALGELSYVLGDPWLYTDKLIF. CDR3 sequence (DNA): TGTGCTCTTGGGGAGCTTTCCTACGTACTGGGGGACCCGTGGCTATACACCGATAAACTCATCTTT.